This TCR beta chain emerged from a study of Graves' ophthalmopathy and Graves' hyperthyroidism. The trim removed 2 bases at V and 6 bases at J, leaving 5 bases unmatched. Germline V gives CDR1 SNHLY, CDR2 FYNNEI. The CDR3 is made up of 16 amino acids. There are many counts of this clonotype. Antigen: not known. Newly diagnosed, the hyperthyroidism patients had under 2 months' duration and were aged 18 to 65. Overall study results and limits: Most thyroid-expanded clonotypes exceeding 0.001 frequency were also found in blood.

The authors amplified TCR beta CDR3 regions from RNA transcripts. The first round was an RT-PCR with HTBI primers, and the second round was a multiplex PCR. TCRdb re-derived calls from the multiplex PCR reads in MiXCR, one entry per CDR3 protein. The table lists about 400,000 distinct CDR3 sequences, 15% of them singletons, with around 6.6% in the top ten. The genes are TRBV2 and TRBJ1-5, with TRBD1 identical over 12 bases. The TCR was taken from a woman between 18 and 29 years old with stable Graves' hyperthyroidism. The sequenced sample was peripheral blood. The CDR3 coding sequence is TGTGCCAGCAGTGAACTGGGACAGGGGGCTCGTCAGCCCCAGCATTTT. Residues: CASSELGQGARQPQHF.